Listed below are T cell receptor beta chains from one sample, sequenced in a study of control samples from healthy donors and cancer patients. Clones were read by immunoSEQ multiplex PCR, and TCRdb kept only the in-frame ones, dropping some. The sample holds around 19,000 clones, 84% seen once. Sequencing was performed on PBMCs. These receptors originate from a woman in her 70s with lung cancer. CDR3s include the opening cysteine and the closing phenylalanine or tryptophan. A D gene is named only where the DNA matches it firmly. Clone size is shown for a subset of rows, as once, few, many or a class of expanded clone.

cdr3_nt	cdr3_aa	d_call	cdr3_length	clone_size	v_call	j_call
TGCAGCGTTGAAGCAGGGAACTATGGCTACACCTTC	CSVEAGNYGYTF	-	12	-	TRBV29-1	TRBJ1-2
TGTGCCAGTAGTCGGGGACTAGCGGGAGAAGGGTCCTACGAGCAGTACTTC	CASSRGLAGEGSYEQYF	TRBD2	17	-	TRBV19	TRBJ2-7
TGTGCCAGCAGTAGCCAGGGAGTAGAGCAGTTCTTC	CASSSQGVEQFF	-	12	-	TRBV25-1	TRBJ2-1
TGTGCCAGTACTGCGGGAGGGGGGGAGACCCAGTACTTC	CASTAGGGETQYF	TRBD2	13	-	TRBV19	TRBJ2-5
TGTGCCAGCAGCTTTCCCCACGCCGGGACTGAAGCTTTCTTT	CASSFPHAGTEAFF	-	14	-	TRBV7-2	TRBJ1-1
TGTGCCAGCTCACCAAGTCCGAACACTGAAGCTTTCTTT	CASSPSPNTEAFF	-	13	-	TRBV18	TRBJ1-1
TGTGCCTGGACTCCTTTGGACCGCGAGCTGTTTGGCTACACCTTC	CAWTPLDRELFGYTF	-	15	-	TRBV30	TRBJ1-2
TGTGCCAGTAGTACCGAGGGACTAGCGGGAGGGTACAATGAGCAGTTCTTC	CASSTEGLAGGYNEQFF	TRBD2	17	-	TRBV19	TRBJ2-1
TGTGCCAGCAGCCAGGGACAGGGAACAAGCTCGGAGCAGTTCTTC	CASSQGQGTSSEQFF	TRBD1	15	-	TRBV3-1/TRBV3-2	TRBJ2-1
TGCGCCAGCAGCCAAGTTGTCGGGGCTGGAAACACCATATATTTT	CASSQVVGAGNTIYF	-	15	-	TRBV4-3	TRBJ1-3
TGTGCCAGCAGTCTCAGAAGCAATCAGCCCCAGCATTTT	CASSLRSNQPQHF	-	13	once	TRBV2	TRBJ1-5
TGTGCCAGCACCGGAAGCGGGAGTGGAGAGACCCAGTACTTC	CASTGSGSGETQYF	TRBD2	14	once	TRBV2	TRBJ2-5
TGCGCCAGCAGCTTGGGAGCGGAGAACACCGGGGAGCTGTTTTTT	CASSLGAENTGELFF	-	15	-	TRBV5-1	TRBJ2-2
TGTGCCAGCAGTTACAACCTTGGGACTCACAACAATGAGCAGTTCTTC	CASSYNLGTHNNEQFF	-	16	-	TRBV6-2/TRBV6-3	TRBJ2-1
TGTGCCAGCACCCGGACGACAGGGGGGGCTTCTGGAAACACCATATATTTT	CASTRTTGGASGNTIYF	TRBD1	17	-	TRBV5-6	TRBJ1-3
TGTGCCAGCTCACCCGGGGGGAATGAGCAGTTCTTC	CASSPGGNEQFF	TRBD2	12	once	TRBV18	TRBJ2-1
TGTGCCAGCAGTGCCGGGACAGGGGGCACAGATACGCAGTATTTT	CASSAGTGGTDTQYF	TRBD1	15	-	TRBV2	TRBJ2-3
TGTGCCAGCAGCCCTAGGTGGGCCAAAAACATTCAGTACTTC	CASSPRWAKNIQYF	-	14	-	TRBV7-2	TRBJ2-4
TGCAGCGTTGAAATTAAGGGGGAAGAGGGTGGCTACACCTTC	CSVEIKGEEGGYTF	-	14	-	TRBV29-1	TRBJ1-2
TGTGCCAGCAGCTCGAACTTGGGCGACGAGCAGTACTTC	CASSSNLGDEQYF	-	13	-	TRBV5-6	TRBJ2-7
TGTGCCATCAGTGGCGTCGCTGTCCTGGATACGCAGTATTTT	CAISGVAVLDTQYF	-	14	-	TRBV10-3	TRBJ2-3
TGTGCCAGCAGGGGCAGTCGAGCGGAGCAGTTCTTC	CASRGSRAEQFF	-	12	once	TRBV12-3/TRBV12-4	TRBJ2-1
TGTGCCAGTAGTATAAGGGACAGGGGACAACAAGAGACCCAGTACTTC	CASSIRDRGQQETQYF	TRBD1	16	-	TRBV19	TRBJ2-5
TGTGCCAGCAGTATATCCTGGACCTCGAGCTCCTACGAGCAGTACTTC	CASSISWTSSSYEQYF	-	16	-	TRBV27	TRBJ2-7
TGTGCCAGCAGTTTCTTCTATGGCTACACCTTC	CASSFFYGYTF	-	11	few	TRBV12-3/TRBV12-4	TRBJ1-2
TGTGCCAGCGGGACTAGCGGGAGGGCCATGAGCACAGATACGCAGTATTTT	CASGTSGRAMSTDTQYF	TRBD2	17	-	TRBV18	TRBJ2-3
TGTGCCAGCAGCTCGACCCGACCGGGCCCTGGGAAACTGTTTTTT	CASSSTRPGPGKLFF	-	15	-	TRBV7-4	TRBJ1-4
TGTGCCAAACCGACCGGGACTAGTACTAAGAGCTCCTACAATGAGCAGTTCTTC	CAKPTGTSTKSSYNEQFF	TRBD2	18	-	TRBV11-3	TRBJ2-1
TGTGCCAGCAGTTACGGGGGGCCGGGAGATACGCAGTATTTT	CASSYGGPGDTQYF	-	14	-	TRBV6-6	TRBJ2-3